The 26 T cell receptor beta chains reported below all come from one sample, sequenced in a study of regulatory T cells in long-lasting Graves disease. Arm-PCR of CDR3 regions and iRepertoire HTBI primers were used to build TCR beta libraries. TCRdb re-analysed the multiplex PCR reads in MiXCR, keeping a single row per CDR3 protein. The sample yields over 450,000 distinct CDR3 sequences, around a fifth seen once. Time point here: persistent/refractory GD, antithyroid drugs over 5 years with positive TRAb. From PBMCs, RNA was extracted and then used to make the TCR library. The material was peripheral blood mononuclear cells (PBMCs), obtained when the disease was refractory, from a patient treated with antithyroid drugs. All receptors derive from a female donor with Graves disease.

A word on this clonotype: This sequence may be a read error, since a much larger clone differs from it by one base. This sequence joins TRBV7-2 and TRBJ2-5; TRBD2 is a possible D gene (6 bases). The CDR3 is 14 residues long. CDR1 is SGHTA, CDR2 FQGNSA, per germline. CDR3 region: CASSLVEGKETQCF. CDR3 in DNA: TGTGCCAGCAGCTTAGTGGAGGGGAAAGAGACCCAGTGCTTC.

The chain links TRBV27 to TRBJ2-3; 8 positions agree with TRBD1. The CDR3 loop spans 14 amino acids. From germline, CDR1 is MNHEY and CDR2 SMNVEV (reference sequence). J lost 4 bases, V lost 5 bases, and 5 bases had no gene match. CDR3 bases: TGTGCCAGCAGTCCCAGGGGGCGAGCAGATACGCAGTATTTT. Translating gives CASSPRGRADTQYF.

The chain has TRBV7-3 and TRBJ1-1; D is ambiguous. Germline-derived CDR1 and CDR2 are SGHTA and FQGTGA. The V end lost 5 bases, the J end lost 1 base, and 14 bases lay between the germline ends. The CDR3 runs 15 residues. CDR3 amino acids: CASSPHRTENTEAFF. For the CDR3, the DNA is TGTGCCAGCAGCCCACATCGGACGGAGAACACTGAAGCTTTCTTT.

This chain joins TRBV28 and TRBJ2-1; TRBD1 matches at 8 bases. The trim removed 5 bases at V and 6 bases at J, leaving 6 bases unmatched. This CDR3 spans 14 amino acids. CDR1 is MDHEN and CDR2 is SYDVKM in the germline V gene. The CDR3 here is CASSPRTGPNEQFF. The CDR3 nucleotides are TGTGCCAGCAGTCCCCGGACAGGGCCCAATGAGCAGTTCTTC.

This clonotype was recorded at least ten times. This chain uses TRBV6-1 with TRBJ1-2, with 8 positions matching TRBD1. With 10 bases clipped from V and 7 bases from J, the junction kept 14 bases outside the gene matches. This CDR3 spans 14 amino acids. CDR1 and CDR2 from the germline V gene are MNHNS and SASEGT. CDR3 amino acids: CATKLHTGGRGYTF. The CDR3 DNA reads TGTGCCACCAAGCTACATACAGGGGGACGTGGCTACACCTTC.

This clonotype was counted many times. V and J are TRBV11-1 and TRBJ2-5; 13 bases agree with TRBD2. Germline V gene sequence: CDR1 SGHAT, CDR2 FQDESV (reference sequence). The CDR3 consists of 16 residues. J gave up 2 bases and V 7 bases, and 7 bases lay outside the gene matches. Written as DNA, the CDR3 is TGTGCCAGCACCGGGGGACTAGCGGGACTACAAGAGACCCAGTACTTC. Translation: CASTGGLAGLQETQYF.

This clonotype occurred many times. This chain connects TRBV12-5 to TRBJ1-2, with 7 bases aligning to TRBD1. The J segment lost 4 bases and the V segment lost 5 bases, leaving 4 bases of the junction unmatched. The CDR3 totals 13 residues. Germline V gene lookup returns CDR1 LGHNT and CDR2 FRNRAP. CDR3 sequence: CASGPRTGYGYTF. Here the CDR3 DNA reads TGTGCTAGTGGTCCAAGGACAGGCTATGGCTACACCTTC.

This clonotype was counted between two and nine times. The chain combines TRBV20-1 with TRBJ1-1, with unresolved D. Trimming took off 6 bases at V and 6 bases at J, with 20 bases between the two ends. This CDR3 region has 14 residues. Germline V gene data show CDR1 as DFQATT and CDR2 as SNEGSKA (reference sequence). The DNA for the CDR3 is TGCAGTGCCTCGATCCGACGGCCAATTGCTGAAGCTTTCTTT. It yields the protein CSASIRRPIAEAFF.

This clonotype was observed at least ten times. V gene TRBV28 combines with J gene TRBJ2-7, with D possibly being TRBD2 (5 bases). CDR1 is MDHEN, CDR2 SYDVKM, per germline. V was pared by 5 bases and J by 4 bases, with 15 bases between. The CDR3 runs 14 residues. CDR3 DNA sequence: TGTGCCAGCAGTACGGGATCGGCCACGTACGAGCAGTACTTC. Its translation: CASSTGSATYEQYF.

This clonotype was found a few times. The chain has TRBV20-1 and TRBJ2-7; D is tentatively TRBD1 or TRBD2 (5 bases each). The CDR3 spans 14 residues. Germline loops: CDR1 DFQATT, CDR2 SNEGSKA (reference sequence). V lost 6 bases, J lost 0 bases, and 15 bases lay in between. In nucleotides, the CDR3 is TGCAGTGCCGGAAAGGGGACGAGCTCCTACGAGCAGTACTTC. It is translated as CSAGKGTSSYEQYF.

The chain carries TRBV15 and TRBJ2-4; tentative D call: TRBD2 (6 bases). This CDR3 contains 14 residues. V lost 5 bases and J 8 bases, leaving 16 bases between the germline ends. Per the germline V gene, CDR1 is LNHNV and CDR2 is YYDKDF (reference sequence). CDR3 protein: CATSFSTGTYIQYF. The CDR3 coding sequence is TGTGCCACCAGCTTCTCGACTGGGACTTACATTCAGTACTTC.

This clonotype was recorded many times. The chain recombines TRBV10-3 with TRBJ1-2; D possibly corresponds to TRBD1 (5 bases). The CDR3 spans 13 residues. Germline assignment: CDR1 ENHRY and CDR2 SYGVKD. Deletions cut 0 bases from V and 8 bases from J, with 10 bases between. As DNA, the CDR3 is TGTGCCATCAGTGAGTCGTGGGGCCCGGGCTACACCTTC. Its translation is CAISESWGPGYTF.

This clonotype came up many times. The chain joins TRBV28 to TRBJ2-7; D perhaps matches TRBD2 (6 bases). CDR1 MDHEN and CDR2 SYDVKM come from the germline V gene. V was clipped by 10 bases and J by 7 bases, with 20 bases between them. CDR3 size: 13 residues. The CDR3, as DNA: TGTGCCACCATCAGAGGGGAGGCGGGGGAGCAGTACTTC. Its protein is CATIRGEAGEQYF.

This clonotype was seen ten or more times. The chain carries TRBV28 and TRBJ2-5, with TRBD2 identical over 8 bases. The V gene's germline CDR1 is MDHEN and CDR2 SYDVKM. The CDR3 covers 17 residues. J was trimmed by 5 bases and V by 6 bases; bases with no gene match: 17. The CDR3 is CASRPQTPGLVEETQYF. CDR3 bases: TGTGCCAGCAGACCGCAAACCCCGGGACTAGTAGAGGAGACCCAGTACTTC. Variable domain in full (rest from reference TRBV28 and TRBJ2-5): DVKVTQSSRYLVKRTGEKVFLECVQDMDHENMFWYRQDPGLGLRLIYFSYDVKMKEKGDIPEGYSVSREKKERFSLILESASTNQTSMYLCASRPQTPGLVEETQYFGPGTRLLVL.

This clonotype was seen a handful of times. The rearrangement uses TRBV6-1 and TRBJ2-2; TRBD1 matches 8 bases. The trim removed 6 bases at V and 5 bases at J, leaving 5 bases unmatched. The CDR3 is 14 amino acids. Germline assignment: CDR1 MNHNS and CDR2 SASEGT. CDR3 protein: CASRKDRATGELFF. The CDR3 DNA reads TGTGCCAGCAGAAAGGACAGGGCGACCGGGGAGCTGTTTTTT.

This clonotype was seen a handful of times. The chain links TRBV6-1 to TRBJ1-1; the D is unclear. The CDR3 totals 14 residues. V was trimmed by 6 bases and J by 8 bases, leaving 19 bases between them. Per the germline V gene, CDR1 is MNHNS and CDR2 is SASEGT. Here the CDR3 DNA reads TGTGCCAGCAGACCCCTCGTTGGAGGAAGGGAAGCTTTCTTT. The encoded protein is CASRPLVGGREAFF.

The V and J genes are TRBV24-1 and TRBJ2-2, with 8 bases that match TRBD2. There are 15 residues in the CDR3. Per the germline V gene, CDR1 is KGHDR and CDR2 is SFDVKD. The junction had 9 bases not matched to a gene; V was cut back by 7 bases and J by 6 bases. In nucleotides, the CDR3 is TGTGCCACCAGCTTGAGCGGGAGCCGGGCCGGGGAGCTGTTTTTT. Translation: CATSLSGSRAGELFF.

The sample holds many counts of this clonotype. The chain has TRBV7-9 and TRBJ1-6, with D unresolved. Germline-derived CDR1 and CDR2 are SEHNR and FQNEAQ (reference sequence). V was clipped by 1 base and J by 7 bases, with 5 bases between them. This CDR3 is built from 13 residues. The DNA of the CDR3 is TGTGCCAGCAGCTTAGTAGGGAATTCACCCCTCCACTTT. Protein: CASSLVGNSPLHF.

Of note for this clonotype: A much bigger clone sits one base away, suggesting this may be a read error. The genes are TRBV2 and TRBJ1-6, with D possibly matching TRBD1 (6 bases). This CDR3 is 14 amino acids long. Germline values: CDR1 SNHLY, CDR2 FYNNEI. Between the trimmed V and J ends, which lost 5 bases and 10 bases, there was a span of 15 bases. CDR3 sequence: CASSREAGESPLHF. CDR3 DNA sequence: TGTGCCAGCAGTCGGGAGGCAGGGGAGTCACCCCTCCACTTT.

The CDR3 is CASSQEGNRRGQPQHF. CDR3 sequence (DNA): TGCGCCAGCAGCCAAGAAGGGAACAGGAGGGGTCAGCCCCAGCATTTT. The gene calls are TRBV4-1 and TRBJ1-5, with D perhaps TRBD1 (5 bases). CDR3 length: 16 amino acids. Germline V gives CDR1 MGHRA, CDR2 YSYEKL. The V end lost 0 bases, the J end lost 6 bases, and 15 bases lay between the germline ends.

Many counts were recorded for this clonotype. The chain joins TRBV28 to TRBJ1-2; D may be TRBD1 (5 bases). The V gene lost 9 bases and the J gene lost 4 bases, with 18 bases spanning the gap. The CDR3 runs to 14 residues. CDR1 is MDHEN, CDR2 SYDVKM, per germline. CDR3 coding DNA: TGTGCCAGTGTAGACAGCCTCATTTCCTATGGCTACACCTTC. Its protein product is CASVDSLISYGYTF.

This clonotype was seen once. The chain uses TRBV4-3 and TRBJ2-2; tentatively, D is TRBD2 (5 bases). Germline values: CDR1 LGHNA, CDR2 YSLEER. Trimming pared 0 bases from V and 0 bases from J, leaving 11 bases between. CDR3 size: 17 residues. The CDR3 sequence is CASSQDWGAPNTGELFF. Here the CDR3 DNA reads TGCGCCAGCAGCCAAGATTGGGGAGCGCCGAACACCGGGGAGCTGTTTTTT.

The chain couples TRBV28 to TRBJ2-2, with D perhaps matching TRBD1 (5 bases). This CDR3 has 18 amino acids. Trimming removed 5 bases at V and 3 bases at J, with 22 bases between. Germline V gene lookup returns CDR1 MDHEN and CDR2 SYDVKM. In nucleotides, the CDR3 is TGTGCCAGCAGTCCCGCAACCTTCGACAGCGACGACACCGGGGAGCTGTTTTTT. Protein: CASSPATFDSDDTGELFF.

This clonotype has only a few counts. The CDR3 reads CSAVRRGGPSSGNTIYF. In nucleotides, the CDR3 is TGCAGTGCCGTGAGGAGGGGGGGCCCGAGCTCTGGAAACACCATATATTTT. The V call is TRBV20-1, the J call TRBJ1-3; a weak D match, TRBD1 (6 bases). Germline CDR1 reads DFQATT; CDR2 reads SNEGSKA (reference sequence). This CDR3 is 17 amino acids long. The ends were cut back, 6 bases at V and 0 bases at J, with 21 bases in the middle.

This clonotype came up many times. The chain couples TRBV28 to TRBJ1-6, with 7 bases aligning to TRBD1. This CDR3 spans 13 amino acids. Germline trimming cut 11 bases from V and 6 bases from J; bases unmatched to any gene: 7. CDR1 is MDHEN and CDR2 is SYDVKM in the germline V gene. In DNA form, the CDR3 reads TGTGCCGCAAGACCAGGGGGTAATTCACCCCTCCACTTT. Protein product: CAARPGGNSPLHF.

This clonotype was picked up one time. The V and J genes are TRBV12-3 or TRBV12-4 and TRBJ2-3, with D perhaps being TRBD1 or TRBD2 (5 bases each). This CDR3 is built from 16 residues. Trimming left V 5 bases short and J 0 bases short, with 15 bases between. CDR3 sequence: CASSPRGPGSTDTQYF. In DNA form, the CDR3 reads TGTGCCAGCAGTCCTCGGGGCCCAGGCAGCACAGATACGCAGTATTTT.